This T cell receptor (beta chain) was identified during a study of blood T cell repertoires in COVID-19. This CDR3 is 12 amino acids long. The ends were cut back, 5 bases at V and 4 bases at J, with 9 bases in the middle. Germline values: CDR1 MDHEN, CDR2 SYDVKM. Sequenced by immunoSEQ multiplex PCR; TCRdb stores in-frame clones only, minus some. The sample shows 50,000 to 55,000 clones, about 86% of them seen only once. The sample comprised peripheral blood. The chain carries TRBV28 and TRBJ2-7; the D gene is possibly TRBD2 (6 bases). The sequence came from a man over 45 with acute or convalescent COVID-19. CDR3 sequence (DNA): TGTGCCAGCAGTGGACGGGGGTACGAGCAGTACTTC. It is translated as CASSGRGYEQYF.